Below are 5 T cell receptor beta chains sequenced from a single sample in a study of cytomegalovirus exposure and HLA in healthy donors. Assay used: immunoSEQ multiplex PCR; TCRdb lists only in-frame clones, some missing. The repertoire includes 220,000 or so clones, 75% to 90% of them detected once, and around 15% sits in the top ten. Sample: PBMCs. Every receptor here comes from a woman in her thirties in good health and CMV-seropositive.

This clone was recorded a few times. Other nucleotide sequences in the sample specify the same CDR3. The chain joins TRBV2 to TRBJ1-1; no firm D call. V was pared by 8 bases and J by 0 bases, with 4 bases between. The CDR3 length is 11 residues. Germline CDR1 and CDR2: SNHLY and FYNNEI. Here the CDR3 reads CASRVNTEAFF. The CDR3 bases are TGTGCCAGCCGAGTGAACACTGAAGCTTTCTTT.

V usage is TRBV28 and J usage is TRBJ1-4; D is uncertain. The CDR3 consists of 15 residues. Looked up from germline, CDR1 is MDHEN and CDR2 is SYDVKM. V lost 8 bases and J lost 5, with 18 bases in between. The CDR3 DNA follows: TGTGCCAGCGGGTCGGGGAGCAGGAGGAATGAAAAACTGTTTTTT. It is translated as CASGSGSRRNEKLFF. The entire variable domain, with the rest obtained from reference TRBV28 and TRBJ1-4, is as follows: DVKVTQSSRYLVKRTGEKVFLECVQDMDHENMFWYRQDPGLGLRLIYFSYDVKMKEKGDIPEGYSVSREKKERFSLILESASTNQTSMYLCASGSGSRRNEKLFFGSGTQLSVL.

The chain couples TRBV15 to TRBJ1-1; weak D call: TRBD1 (5 bases). The V and J ends lost 0 bases and 6 bases respectively, with 17 bases between them. In germline, CDR1 is LNHNV, CDR2 YYDKDF (reference sequence). The CDR3 extends over 16 amino acids. The CDR3 region has the DNA TGTGCCACCAGCAGAGACCAGGGCACCTCGGGCCCTGAAGCTTTCTTT. Its protein is CATSRDQGTSGPEAFF.

The V and J genes are TRBV7-9 and TRBJ1-4; D call uncertain. This CDR3 has 11 residues. Between the trimmed V and J ends, which lost 10 bases and 6 bases, there was a span of 9 bases. Per germline, CDR1 SEHNR and CDR2 FQNEAQ (reference sequence). In DNA form, the CDR3 reads TGTGCCACGCATTTAGATGAAAAACTGTTTTTT. Residues: CATHLDEKLFF.

The chain combines TRBV11-2 with TRBJ2-7; D gene ambiguous. V lost 5 bases and J lost 5, with 13 bases in between. The germline CDR1 and CDR2 sequences are SGHAT and FQNNGV. The CDR3 length is 13 residues. CDR3 amino acids: CASSLPPGDEQYF. CDR3 sequence (DNA): TGTGCCAGCAGCCTTCCGCCCGGTGACGAGCAGTACTTC.